Only a few counts were recorded for the clone carrying this T cell receptor beta chain. V was shortened by 1 base and J by 5 bases, with 8 bases between the two germline ends. The CDR3 spans 13 residues. Germline CDR1 reads SGHTA; CDR2 reads FQGNSA. This specimen belongs to a study of spatial heterogeneity in lung cancer. At the level of the study: Detection consistently yielded more beta chains than alpha chains. Each distinct TCR and UMI combination averaged more than ten appearances in raw reads.

The time point is: sample taken at primary tumor resection. Extraction of whole RNA from tumor, nontumor lung or frozen PBMC preceded unsorted sequencing. TCRdb ran MiXCR on the 5' RACE reads and lists one entry per CDR3 protein. The sample consists of more than 60,000 distinct CDR3 sequences, approximately 8% of them appearing once. Source: PBMCs, taken at surgery. The receptor was derived from a male donor with early-stage non-small cell lung cancer. The rearrangement joins TRBV7-2 to TRBJ1-2; the D is unclear. This chain's CDR3 is CASSLGALYGYTF. DNA for the CDR3: TGTGCCAGCAGCTTAGGGGCCCTGTATGGCTACACCTTC.